This TCR beta chain came from a study of blood T cell repertoires in COVID-19. On the study more broadly: The United States, Italy and Spain were the sources of the acute and convalescent COVID-19 samples. Sources were T cells, B-cell-depleted T cells, or PBMCs; the material itself was cDNA or gDNA.

The CDR3 sequence is 17 residues long. Original handling: By means of reference gene primer amplification, nucleated cell counts were estimated. Repertoires were generated with immunoSEQ multiplex PCR, while TCRdb's copy carries only in-frame clones and drops some. The V and J calls and the clone size are those of that table, but D and trimming were determined from the DNA. The table shows around 130,000 clones, with approximately 92% occurring only once. V and J are TRBV21-1 and TRBJ2-3; TRBD2 is the table's D call, not checked against the DNA. TRBV21-1 is shown as a pseudogene. The sample taken for sequencing was peripheral blood. The TCR comes from a man in his 70s with active or convalescent COVID-19. The CDR3 sequence is CASRPERGDRLTDTQYF. The CDR3 bases are TGTGCCAGCAGACCAGAACGGGGGGACCGACTCACAGATACGCAGTATTTT.